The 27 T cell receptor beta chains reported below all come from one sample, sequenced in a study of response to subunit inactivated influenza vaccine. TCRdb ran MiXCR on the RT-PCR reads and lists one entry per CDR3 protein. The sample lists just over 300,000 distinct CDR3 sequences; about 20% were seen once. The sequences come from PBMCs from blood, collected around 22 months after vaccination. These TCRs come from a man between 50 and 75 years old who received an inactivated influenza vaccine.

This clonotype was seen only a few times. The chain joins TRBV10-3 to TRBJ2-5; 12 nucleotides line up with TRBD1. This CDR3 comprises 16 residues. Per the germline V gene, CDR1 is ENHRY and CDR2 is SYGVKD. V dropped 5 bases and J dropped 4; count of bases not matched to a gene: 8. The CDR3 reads CAISRTGTGGLETQYF. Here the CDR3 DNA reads TGTGCCATCAGTAGAACCGGGACAGGGGGCTTAGAGACCCAGTACTTC.

This CDR3 reads CASNGGDGYTF. CDR3 nucleotides: TGTGCCAGCAACGGGGGCGATGGCTACACCTTC. The rearrangement joins TRBV2 to TRBJ1-2; a weak D match, TRBD1 (6 bases). In germline, CDR1 is SNHLY, CDR2 FYNNEI. The CDR3 covers 11 residues. V lost 7 bases and J lost 6, with 9 bases in between.

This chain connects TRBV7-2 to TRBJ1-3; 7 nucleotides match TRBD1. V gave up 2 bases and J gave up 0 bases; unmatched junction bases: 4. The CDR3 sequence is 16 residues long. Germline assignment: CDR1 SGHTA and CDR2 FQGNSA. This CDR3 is CASSLSPGGSGNTIYF. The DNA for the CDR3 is TGTGCCAGCAGCTTAAGTCCAGGGGGCTCTGGAAACACCATATATTTT.

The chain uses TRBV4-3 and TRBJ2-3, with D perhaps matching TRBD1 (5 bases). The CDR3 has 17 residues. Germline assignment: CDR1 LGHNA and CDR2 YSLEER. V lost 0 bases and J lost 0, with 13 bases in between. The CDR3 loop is CASSQDLRQPSTDTQYF. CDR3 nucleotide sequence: TGCGCCAGCAGCCAAGATCTGAGACAGCCTAGCACAGATACGCAGTATTTT.

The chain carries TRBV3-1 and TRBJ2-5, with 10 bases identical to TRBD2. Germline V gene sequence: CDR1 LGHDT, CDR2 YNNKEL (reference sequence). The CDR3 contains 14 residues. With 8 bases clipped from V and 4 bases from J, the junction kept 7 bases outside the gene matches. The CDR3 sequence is CASQLAGLGETQYF. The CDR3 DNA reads TGTGCCAGCCAACTAGCGGGACTGGGAGAGACCCAGTACTTC.

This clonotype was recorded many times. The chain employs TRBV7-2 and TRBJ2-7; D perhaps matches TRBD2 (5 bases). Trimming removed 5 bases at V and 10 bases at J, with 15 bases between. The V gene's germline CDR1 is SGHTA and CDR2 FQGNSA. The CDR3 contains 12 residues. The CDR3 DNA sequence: TGTGCCAGCAGCCCTCAAGAAGGACTTCAGTACTTC. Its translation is CASSPQEGLQYF.

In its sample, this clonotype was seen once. Written as DNA, the CDR3 is TGTGCCAGTACTGCTCATCGCGCAAACAATGAGCAGTTCTTC. Translation gives CASTAHRANNEQFF. The chain carries TRBV19 and TRBJ2-1; D unclear. From germline, CDR1 is LNHDA and CDR2 SQIVND (reference sequence). The V end was cut by 7 bases, the J end by 5 bases, with 15 bases between. The CDR3 contains 14 residues. The variable domain in full, with the rest retrieved from reference TRBV19 and TRBJ2-1, is DGGITQSPKYLFRKEGQNVTLSCEQNLNHDAMYWYRQDPGQGLRLIYYSQIVNDFQKGDIAEGYSVSREKKESFPLTVTSAQKNPTAFYLCASTAHRANNEQFFGPGTRLTVL.

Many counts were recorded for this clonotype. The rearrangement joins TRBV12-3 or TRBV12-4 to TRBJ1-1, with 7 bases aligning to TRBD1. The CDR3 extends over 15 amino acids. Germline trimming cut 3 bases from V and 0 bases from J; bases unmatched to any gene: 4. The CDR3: CASSFGTALNTEAFF. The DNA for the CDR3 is TGTGCCAGCAGTTTCGGGACAGCCCTGAACACTGAAGCTTTCTTT.

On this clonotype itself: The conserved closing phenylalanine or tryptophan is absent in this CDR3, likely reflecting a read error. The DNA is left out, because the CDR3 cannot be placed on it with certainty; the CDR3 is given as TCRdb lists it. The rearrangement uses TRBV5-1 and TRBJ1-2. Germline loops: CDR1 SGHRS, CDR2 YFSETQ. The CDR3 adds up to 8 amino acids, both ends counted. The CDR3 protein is CASRPDRT.

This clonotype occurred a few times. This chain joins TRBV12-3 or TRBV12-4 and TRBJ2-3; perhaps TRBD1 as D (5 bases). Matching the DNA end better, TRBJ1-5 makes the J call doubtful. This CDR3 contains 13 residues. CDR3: CASSYGGGDTQHF. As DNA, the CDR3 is TGTGCCAGCAGTTATGGGGGAGGAGATACGCAGCATTTT.

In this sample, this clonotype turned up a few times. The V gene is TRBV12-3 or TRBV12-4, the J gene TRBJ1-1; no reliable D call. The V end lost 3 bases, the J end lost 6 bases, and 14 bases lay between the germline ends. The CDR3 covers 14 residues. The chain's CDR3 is CASSFGLLLPEAFF. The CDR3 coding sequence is TGTGCCAGCAGTTTTGGGCTTTTACTTCCTGAAGCTTTCTTT.

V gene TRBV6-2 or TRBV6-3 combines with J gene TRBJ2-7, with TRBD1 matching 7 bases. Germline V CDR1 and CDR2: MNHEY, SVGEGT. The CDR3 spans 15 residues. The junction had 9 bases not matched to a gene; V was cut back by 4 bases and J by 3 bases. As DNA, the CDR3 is TGTGCCAGCAGTTTCCTGACAGGGTGGAACTACGAGCAGTACTTC. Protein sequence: CASSFLTGWNYEQYF.

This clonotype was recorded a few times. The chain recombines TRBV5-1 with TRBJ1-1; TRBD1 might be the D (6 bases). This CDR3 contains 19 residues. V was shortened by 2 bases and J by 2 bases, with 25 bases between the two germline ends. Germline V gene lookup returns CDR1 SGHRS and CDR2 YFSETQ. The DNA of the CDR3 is TGCGCCAGCAGCTTTTCCTTTTCCTTTCGACAGGACCTAAACACTGAAGCTTTCTTT. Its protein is CASSFSFSFRQDLNTEAFF.

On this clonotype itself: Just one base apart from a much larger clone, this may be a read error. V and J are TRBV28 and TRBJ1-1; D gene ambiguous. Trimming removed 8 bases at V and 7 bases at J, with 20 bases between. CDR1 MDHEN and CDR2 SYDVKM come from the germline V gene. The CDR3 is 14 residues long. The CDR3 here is CASCRHPEEGEAFF. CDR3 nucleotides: TGTGCCAGCTGCCGCCACCCCGAAGAGGGTGAAGCTTTCTTT.

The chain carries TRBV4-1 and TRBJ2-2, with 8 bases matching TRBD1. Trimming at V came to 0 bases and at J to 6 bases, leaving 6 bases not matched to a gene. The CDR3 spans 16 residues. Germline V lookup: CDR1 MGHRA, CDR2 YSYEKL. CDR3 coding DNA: TGCGCCAGCAGCCAAGACAGGGGGCTTAACTCCGGGGAGCTGTTTTTT. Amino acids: CASSQDRGLNSGELFF.

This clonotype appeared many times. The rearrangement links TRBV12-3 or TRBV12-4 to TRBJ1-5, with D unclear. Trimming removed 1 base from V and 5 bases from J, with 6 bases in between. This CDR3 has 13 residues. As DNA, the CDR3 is TGTGCCAGCAGTTTAGGTCAGCATCAGCCCCAGCATTTT. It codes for CASSLGQHQPQHF.

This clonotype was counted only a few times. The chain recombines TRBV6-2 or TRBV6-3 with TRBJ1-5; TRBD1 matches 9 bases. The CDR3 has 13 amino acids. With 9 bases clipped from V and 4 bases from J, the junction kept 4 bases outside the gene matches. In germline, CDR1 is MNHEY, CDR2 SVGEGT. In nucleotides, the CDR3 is TGTGCCAGGTGGACAGGGGCAAATCAGCCCCAGCATTTT. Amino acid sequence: CARWTGANQPQHF.

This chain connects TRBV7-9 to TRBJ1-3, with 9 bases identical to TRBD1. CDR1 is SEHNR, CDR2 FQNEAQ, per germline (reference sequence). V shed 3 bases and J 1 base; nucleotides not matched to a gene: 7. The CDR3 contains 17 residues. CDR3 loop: CASSFNRGPESGNTIYF. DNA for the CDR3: TGTGCCAGCAGCTTTAACAGGGGGCCAGAGTCTGGAAACACCATATATTTT.

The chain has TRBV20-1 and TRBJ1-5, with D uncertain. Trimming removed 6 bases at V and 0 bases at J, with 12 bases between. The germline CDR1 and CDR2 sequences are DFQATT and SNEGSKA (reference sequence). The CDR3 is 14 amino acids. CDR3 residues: CSAVDVYSNQPQHF. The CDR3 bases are TGCAGTGCAGTGGACGTTTATAGCAATCAGCCCCAGCATTTT.

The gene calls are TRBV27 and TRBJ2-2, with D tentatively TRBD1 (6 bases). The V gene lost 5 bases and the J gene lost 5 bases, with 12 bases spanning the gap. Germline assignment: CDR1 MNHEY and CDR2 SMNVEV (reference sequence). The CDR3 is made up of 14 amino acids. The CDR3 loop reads CASSKGVGTGELFF. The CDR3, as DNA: TGTGCCAGCAGTAAGGGGGTGGGGACCGGGGAGCTGTTTTTT.

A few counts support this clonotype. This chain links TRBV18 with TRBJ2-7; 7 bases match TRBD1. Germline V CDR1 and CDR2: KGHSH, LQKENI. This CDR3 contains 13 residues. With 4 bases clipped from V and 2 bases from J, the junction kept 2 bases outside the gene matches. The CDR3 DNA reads TGTGCCAGCTCACGGGACAGCACCTACGAGCAGTACTTC. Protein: CASSRDSTYEQYF. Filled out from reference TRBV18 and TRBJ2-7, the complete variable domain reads NAGVMQNPRHLVRRRGQEARLRCSPMKGHSHVYWYRQLPEEGLKFMVYLQKENIIDESGMPKERFSAEFPKEGPSILRIQQVVRGDSAAYFCASSRDSTYEQYFGPGTRLTVT.

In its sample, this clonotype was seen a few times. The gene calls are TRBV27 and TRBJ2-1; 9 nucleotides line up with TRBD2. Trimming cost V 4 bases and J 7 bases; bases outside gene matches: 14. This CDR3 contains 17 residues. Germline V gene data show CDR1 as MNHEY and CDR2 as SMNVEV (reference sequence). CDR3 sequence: CASSYAPLAGARNEQFF. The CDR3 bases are TGTGCCAGCAGTTACGCTCCTTTAGCGGGAGCTAGAAATGAGCAGTTCTTC.

As DNA, the CDR3 is TGTGCCAGCAGCAAAGGGAGCCACTTCAACTATGGCTACACCTTC. It encodes CASSKGSHFNYGYTF. The V and J genes are TRBV7-6 and TRBJ1-2; no clear D gene. The CDR3 spans 15 residues. The V gene lost 5 bases and the J gene lost 2 bases, with 15 bases spanning the gap. CDR1 is SGHVS and CDR2 is FNYEAQ in the germline V gene.

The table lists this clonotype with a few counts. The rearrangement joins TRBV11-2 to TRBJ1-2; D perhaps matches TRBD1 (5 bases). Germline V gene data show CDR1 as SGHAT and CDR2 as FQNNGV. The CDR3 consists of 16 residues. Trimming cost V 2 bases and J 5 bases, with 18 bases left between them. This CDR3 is CASSLNGRGSSYGYTF. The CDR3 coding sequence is TGTGCCAGCAGCTTAAACGGAAGGGGCTCGTCGTATGGCTACACCTTC. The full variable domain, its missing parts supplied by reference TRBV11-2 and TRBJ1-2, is EAGVAQSPRYKIIEKRQSVAFWCNPISGHATLYWYQQILGQGPKLLIQFQNNGVVDDSQLPKDRFSAERLKGVDSTLKIQPAKLEDSAVYLCASSLNGRGSSYGYTFGSGTRLTVV.

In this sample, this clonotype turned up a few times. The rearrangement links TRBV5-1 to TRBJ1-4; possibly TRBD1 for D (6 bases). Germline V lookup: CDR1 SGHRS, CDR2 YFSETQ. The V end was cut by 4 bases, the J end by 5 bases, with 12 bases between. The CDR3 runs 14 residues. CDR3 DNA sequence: TGCGCCAGCAGCGGGACAAACAACAATGAAAAACTGTTTTTT. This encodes CASSGTNNNEKLFF.

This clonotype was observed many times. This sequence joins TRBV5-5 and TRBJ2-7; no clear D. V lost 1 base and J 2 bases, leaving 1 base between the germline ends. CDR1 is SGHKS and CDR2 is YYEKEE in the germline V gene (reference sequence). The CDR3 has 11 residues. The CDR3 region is CASSLTYEQYF. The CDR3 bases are TGTGCCAGCAGCTTGACCTACGAGCAGTACTTC. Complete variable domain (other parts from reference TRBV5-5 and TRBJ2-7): DAGVTQSPTHLIKTRGQQVTLRCSPISGHKSVSWYQQVLGQGPQFIFQYYEKEERGRGNFPDRFSARQFPNYSSELNVNALLLGDSALYLCASSLTYEQYFGPGTRLTVT.

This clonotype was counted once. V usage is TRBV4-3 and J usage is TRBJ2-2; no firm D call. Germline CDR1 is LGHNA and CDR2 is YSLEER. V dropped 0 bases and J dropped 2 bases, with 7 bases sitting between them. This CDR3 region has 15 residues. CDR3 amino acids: CASSQDLLNTGELFF. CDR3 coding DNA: TGCGCCAGCAGCCAAGATCTCCTTAACACCGGGGAGCTGTTTTTT.